This TCR beta chain is drawn from a study of beta chain features in type 1 diabetes. Overall study: There was similarity between patients and healthy donors in age, gender and cell yields.

The germline V gene has CDR1 PRHDT and CDR2 FYEKMQ (reference sequence). J gave up 0 bases and V 3 bases, and 7 bases lay outside the gene matches. The CDR3 has 16 residues. Note on this clone: What it binds is not known.

Overall study findings and caveats: Shorter TCRB CDR3s, moderately but significantly so, marked every one of the four CD4+ subsets in Type 1 diabetes patients. High TCR expression in some cells could lead to their over-representation in cDNA sequencing. Any role of HLA type in TCRB rearrangement remained unresolved here.

Of the isolated RNA, all was reverse transcribed, and so the sequenced material was expressed TCRB transcripts. TCRdb's table, derived via immunoSEQ multiplex PCR, lists solely in-frame clones and lacks some. This sample has 600,000 to 700,000 clones, with roughly 12% found just once. The sample was naive CD4+ T cells from blood. V is TRBV13 and J is TRBJ2-7, with TRBD2 identical over 8 bases. This TCR was recovered from a man between 18 and 29 years old with type 1 diabetes. CDR3 in DNA: TGTGCCAGCAGCTTCCGCAGCGGGGGCCTCTCCTACGAGCAGTACTTC. Translating gives CASSFRSGGLSYEQYF.